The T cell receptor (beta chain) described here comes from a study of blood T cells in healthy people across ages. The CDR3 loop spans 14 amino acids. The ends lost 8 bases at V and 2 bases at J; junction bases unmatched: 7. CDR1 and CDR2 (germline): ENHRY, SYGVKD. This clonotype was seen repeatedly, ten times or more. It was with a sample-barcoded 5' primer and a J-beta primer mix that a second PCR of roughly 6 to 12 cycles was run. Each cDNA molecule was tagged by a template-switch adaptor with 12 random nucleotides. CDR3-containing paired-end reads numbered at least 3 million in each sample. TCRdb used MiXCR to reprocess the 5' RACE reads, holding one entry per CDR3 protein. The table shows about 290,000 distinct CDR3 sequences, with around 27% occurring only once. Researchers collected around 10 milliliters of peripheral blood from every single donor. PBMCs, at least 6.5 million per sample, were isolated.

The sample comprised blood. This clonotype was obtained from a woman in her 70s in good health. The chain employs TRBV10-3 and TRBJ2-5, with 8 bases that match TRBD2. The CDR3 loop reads CAIAPSGQQETQYF. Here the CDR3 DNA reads TGTGCCATCGCTCCTAGCGGGCAACAAGAGACCCAGTACTTC.